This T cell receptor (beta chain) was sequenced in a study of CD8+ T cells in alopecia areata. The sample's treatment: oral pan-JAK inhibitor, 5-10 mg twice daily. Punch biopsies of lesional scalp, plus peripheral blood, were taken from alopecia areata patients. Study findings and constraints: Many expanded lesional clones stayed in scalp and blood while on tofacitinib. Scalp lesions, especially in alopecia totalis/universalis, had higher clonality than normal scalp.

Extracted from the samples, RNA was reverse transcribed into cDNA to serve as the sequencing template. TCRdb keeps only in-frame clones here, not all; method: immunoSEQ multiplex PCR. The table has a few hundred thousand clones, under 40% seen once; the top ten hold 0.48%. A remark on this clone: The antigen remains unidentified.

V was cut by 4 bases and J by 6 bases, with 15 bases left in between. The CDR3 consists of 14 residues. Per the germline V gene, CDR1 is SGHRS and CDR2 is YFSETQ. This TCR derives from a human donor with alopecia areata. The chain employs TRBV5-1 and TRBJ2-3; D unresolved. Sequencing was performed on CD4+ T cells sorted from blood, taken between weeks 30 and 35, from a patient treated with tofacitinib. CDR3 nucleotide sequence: TGCGCCAGCAGCCCCGGGTCTACCCGCGATACGCAGTATTTT. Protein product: CASSPGSTRDTQYF. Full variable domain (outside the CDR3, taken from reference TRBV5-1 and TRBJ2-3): KAGVTQTPRYLIKTRGQQVTLSCSPISGHRSVSWYQQTPGQGLQFLFEYFSETQRNKGNFPGRFSGRQFSNSRSEMNVSTLELGDSALYLCASSPGSTRDTQYFGPGTRLTVL.